These 19 T cell receptor beta chains were all obtained from the same sample, sequenced in a study of Tregs in tolerant kidney transplant recipients. Here immunoSEQ multiplex PCR was the method, and the copy in TCRdb shows in-frame clones only, minus some. The data contain approximately 8,000 clones, about a third of them singletons. CFSE-labeled recipient PBMCs were cultured more than 5 days with irradiated graft donor PBMCs, then FACS-sorted. No antigens are known for them. Source: CD8+ T cells from blood cultured with allogeneic cells, taken before the transplant. These receptors were collected from a human patient who received a combined kidney and bone marrow transplant.

V usage is TRBV4-1 and J usage is TRBJ2-7; the match to TRBD2 covers 8 bases. The V gene's germline CDR1 is MGHRA and CDR2 YSYEKL. The ends lost 5 bases at V and 2 bases at J; junction bases unmatched: 5. CDR3 length: 14 amino acids. The CDR3 DNA sequence: TGCGCCAGCAGCTATGGACTAGCAACCTACGAGCAGTACTTC. Residues: CASSYGLATYEQYF.

This clone is termed medium-sized (0.01 to 0.1%). The V gene is TRBV4-1, the J gene TRBJ2-7; the D is unclear. This CDR3 comprises 14 residues. CDR1 is MGHRA and CDR2 is YSYEKL in the germline V gene. V was shortened by 1 base and J by 2 bases, with 9 bases between the two germline ends. CDR3 in DNA: TGCGCCAGCAGCCAAGTAACAGCTACCTACGAGCAGTACTTC. Residues: CASSQVTATYEQYF.

V gene TRBV11-2 combines with J gene TRBJ2-1; D unresolved. Germline CDR1 is SGHAT and CDR2 is FQNNGV. CDR3 length equals 17 residues. The ends were cut back, 3 bases at V and 7 bases at J, with 22 bases in the middle. This chain's CDR3 is CASSFTPVGTHPNEQFF. DNA of the CDR3: TGTGCCAGCAGCTTTACCCCCGTGGGCACGCACCCTAATGAGCAGTTCTTC.

The V gene is TRBV6-6, the J gene TRBJ2-7; D is perhaps TRBD2 (5 bases). V was trimmed by 2 bases and J by 1 base, leaving 9 bases between them. The germline gives CDR1 MNHNY, CDR2 SVGAGI (reference sequence). This CDR3 is 14 amino acids long. CDR3 loop: CASSYEGESYEQYF. Written as DNA, the CDR3 is TGTGCCAGCAGTTACGAGGGTGAATCCTACGAGCAGTACTTC.

This clone qualifies as medium-sized. The gene calls are TRBV30 and TRBJ2-7; possibly TRBD2 for D (6 bases). Per germline, CDR1 GTSNPN and CDR2 SVGIG (reference sequence). The CDR3 totals 14 residues. Between the trimmed V and J ends, which lost 2 bases and 2 bases, there was a span of 13 bases. DNA of the CDR3: TGTGCCTGGAGTTGGGGGGATCCCACCTACGAGCAGTACTTC. This translates into CAWSWGDPTYEQYF.

V gene TRBV11-3 combines with J gene TRBJ2-1; 12 nucleotides line up with TRBD2. CDR1 is SGHNT, CDR2 YENEEA, per germline. V was pared by 6 bases and J by 7 bases, with 7 bases of the junction left unmatched. The CDR3 contains 15 residues. The CDR3: CASRRLAGEHNEQFF. The DNA for the CDR3 is TGTGCCAGCAGACGACTAGCGGGAGAACATAATGAGCAGTTCTTC.

The genes are TRBV7-9 and TRBJ2-2; 9 nucleotides align to TRBD1. Trimming removed 5 bases from V and 2 bases from J; junction bases left unmatched: 6. CDR1 is SEHNR, CDR2 FQNEAQ, per germline (reference sequence). CDR3 length: 16 residues. The CDR3 region has the DNA TGTGCCAGCAGCCATGAGGACAGGGGAAACACCGGGGAGCTGTTTTTT. This sequence encodes CASSHEDRGNTGELFF.

J is TRBJ2-1 and V is TRBV27; 9 bases are shared with TRBD2. Germline V gene lookup returns CDR1 MNHEY and CDR2 SMNVEV (reference sequence). Trimming cost V 2 bases and J 5 bases; bases outside gene matches: 10. The CDR3 has 17 residues. DNA for the CDR3: TGTGCCAGCAGTTTACTGGAAGTAGCGGGGGTAAACAATGAGCAGTTCTTC. Amino acids: CASSLLEVAGVNNEQFF.

The J gene is TRBJ2-7, the V gene TRBV16; D is ambiguous. Looked up from germline, CDR1 is KGHSY and CDR2 is FQNENV. Trimming took 8 bases from V and 2 from J, leaving 13 bases between them. The CDR3 contains 13 residues. The CDR3 is CASSHSPAYEQYF. The DNA for the CDR3 is TGTGCCAGCTCCCATAGTCCTGCCTACGAGCAGTACTTC.

J is TRBJ2-7 and V is TRBV27; the match to TRBD2 covers 8 bases. The CDR3 is 15 residues long. From germline, CDR1 is MNHEY and CDR2 SMNVEV (reference sequence). Trimming took 8 bases from V and 6 from J; bases not matched to a gene: 15. The chain's CDR3 is CASGILGGAKGEQYF. CDR3 nucleotide sequence: TGTGCCAGCGGTATCCTCGGGGGGGCTAAGGGCGAGCAGTACTTC.

The J gene is TRBJ2-1, the V gene TRBV30; D is possibly TRBD1 (5 bases). Germline V gene sequence: CDR1 GTSNPN, CDR2 SVGIG (reference sequence). The CDR3 has 12 residues. V shed 3 bases and J shed 6 bases, with 9 bases lying between them. The DNA of the CDR3 is TGTGCCTGGAGATCCAGGGTCAATGAGCAGTTCTTC. It yields the protein CAWRSRVNEQFF.

This clone was counted a few times. This rearrangement joins TRBV14 to TRBJ2-7, with D unresolved. The CDR3 is 14 amino acids. Germline loops: CDR1 SGHDN, CDR2 FVKESK. V was pared by 4 bases and J by 3 bases, with 13 bases between. Written as DNA, the CDR3 is TGTGCCAGCAGCCCTGCGGTCCCGGGCTACGAGCAGTACTTC. As protein: CASSPAVPGYEQYF.

This clone was detected a few times. A read error may produce the germline difference seen at one junction end. The gene calls are TRBV7-2 and TRBJ2-1; the match to TRBD2 covers 10 bases. The CDR3 is 17 residues long. CDR1 is SGHTA and CDR2 is FQGNSA in the germline V gene. The CDR3 here is CASSQDWSSGGYNEQFF. The CDR3 DNA is TGCGCCAGCAGCCAAGATTGGTCTAGCGGGGGCTACAATGAGCAGTTCTTC. The full variable domain, rest sourced from reference TRBV7-2 and TRBJ2-1, is GAGVSQSPSNKVTEKGKDVELRCDPISGHTALYWYRQSLGQGLEFLIYFQGNSAPDKSGLPSDRFSAERTGGSVSTLTIQRTQQEDSAVYLCASSQDWSSGGYNEQFFGPGTRLTVL.

The V gene is TRBV6-5, the J gene TRBJ2-3, with D possibly being TRBD1 (5 bases). This CDR3 has 15 residues. Trimming took off 4 bases at V and 2 bases at J, with 13 bases between the two ends. Per the germline V gene, CDR1 is MNHEY and CDR2 is SVGAGI. Here the CDR3 reads CASSSVSGNTDTQYF. CDR3 coding DNA: TGTGCCAGCAGTTCGGTGTCAGGGAACACAGATACGCAGTATTTT.

This clone is labeled as medium-sized. The CDR3 is CASSLPRPSGEQFF. The CDR3 nucleotides read TGTGCCAGCAGCCTACCCCGCCCTAGCGGCGAGCAGTTCTTC. The chain is built from TRBV7-9 and TRBJ2-1, with 7 bases identical to TRBD2. Germline-derived CDR1 and CDR2 are SEHNR and FQNEAQ (reference sequence). The junction had 11 bases not matched to a gene; V was cut back by 5 bases and J by 10 bases. CDR3 length: 14 amino acids.

Relative to its sample, this clone is medium-sized. The chain employs TRBV7-9 and TRBJ1-2, with a tentative D call TRBD1 (6 bases). The CDR3 totals 15 residues. V lost 1 base and J 3 bases, leaving 12 bases between the germline ends. Looked up from germline, CDR1 is SEHNR and CDR2 is FQNEAQ (reference sequence). The CDR3 here is CASSLDNTGHYGYTF. The CDR3 coding sequence is TGTGCCAGCAGCTTAGATAATACAGGGCACTATGGCTACACCTTC.

This clone has only a few counts. Other DNA sequences in this specimen translate into the identical CDR3. The chain joins TRBV6-1 to TRBJ2-7, with D unresolved. The CDR3 has 14 residues. Germline lookup yields CDR1 MNHNS and CDR2 SASEGT. The CDR3 reads CVIYKKETAYEQYF. CDR3 coding DNA: TGTGTTATTTATAAAAAGGAGACGGCATACGAGCAGTACTTC.

This clone has only a few counts. The chain employs TRBV5-4 and TRBJ1-2; TRBD1 agrees at 9 bases. V was pared by 9 bases and J by 7 bases, with 13 bases of the junction left unmatched. Germline V gene data show CDR1 as SGHNT and CDR2 as YYREEE (reference sequence). This CDR3 spans 14 amino acids. The CDR3 here is CATSITGGASGYTF. The DNA for the CDR3 is TGTGCCACCTCAATTACAGGGGGCGCTTCTGGCTACACCTTC.

The V gene is TRBV4-2, the J gene TRBJ2-7; weak D call: TRBD2 (6 bases). With 3 bases removed from V and 6 bases from J, the gap between germline ends came to 33 bases. The CDR3 extends over 20 amino acids. Germline values: CDR1 LGHNA, CDR2 YNFKEQ. CDR3 region: CASSHARTSGREEVGLEQYF. The CDR3 region has the DNA TGTGCCAGCAGCCACGCCCGTACTAGTGGTAGGGAGGAGGTTGGGCTCGAGCAGTACTTC.